The 13 T cell receptor beta chains below come from one sample, sequenced in a study of neoadjuvant anti-PD-1 for oral cavity cancer. Data came from immunoSEQ multiplex PCR; TCRdb stores just in-frame clones and leaves some out. The sample has approximately 74,000 clones, under 85% seen once; the top ten hold over 2.5%. Source: PBMCs, taken before nivolumab (anti-PD-1) treatment. These receptors were taken from a person aged 40-85 years with oral cavity squamous cell carcinoma.

CDR3 residues: CASMWGQATNQPQHF. The CDR3 DNA reads TGTGCCAGCATGTGGGGACAGGCGACGAATCAGCCCCAGCATTTT. The chain joins TRBV2 to TRBJ1-5, with 8 positions matching TRBD1. This CDR3 comprises 15 residues. Germline CDR1 reads SNHLY; CDR2 reads FYNNEI. V shed 7 bases, J shed 4 bases, and the junction held 9 bases outside the gene matches.

The DNA of the CDR3 is TGCACCAGCAGCCAAGATGCCCAGCGGGAGGACTCCTACAATGAGCAGTTCTTC. It encodes CTSSQDAQREDSYNEQFF. This rearrangement joins TRBV1 to TRBJ2-1; TRBD2, the table's D call, lacks a check against the DNA. TRBV1 is an annotated pseudogene. The CDR3 is 18 amino acids.

V gene TRBV5-1 combines with J gene TRBJ2-5; D may be TRBD2 (5 bases). This CDR3 contains 14 residues. Germline lookup yields CDR1 SGHRS and CDR2 YFSETQ. V was clipped by 4 bases and J by 2 bases, with 12 bases between them. The CDR3 DNA follows: TGCGCCAGCAGCCCCGAGCGGTTACAAGAGACCCAGTACTTC. Translated: CASSPERLQETQYF.

The genes are TRBV4-1 and TRBJ2-2; 7 positions match TRBD1. The germline gives CDR1 MGHRA, CDR2 YSYEKL. Trimming took 0 bases from V and 9 from J; bases not matched to a gene: 7. This CDR3 contains 15 residues. In nucleotides, the CDR3 is TGCGCCAGCAGCCAAGATCGAGGGGGCGGCCGGGAGCTGTTTTTT. Amino acid sequence: CASSQDRGGGRELFF.

The chain recombines TRBV29-1 with TRBJ1-2, with D perhaps matching TRBD1 (6 bases). The germline V gene encodes CDR1 SQVTM and CDR2 ANQGSEA. Trimming stripped 4 bases from V and 0 bases from J, with 15 bases between. The CDR3 length is 15 residues. The DNA of the CDR3 is TGCAGCGTTGGGACAGCCCTGACTTCTAACTATGGCTACACCTTC. This gives the protein CSVGTALTSNYGYTF. Based on the CDR3 plus reference TRBV29-1 and TRBJ1-2, the full variable domain is SAVISQKPSRDICQRGTSLTIQCQVDSQVTMMFWYRQQPGQSLTLIATANQGSEATYESGFVIDKFPISRPNLTFSTLTVSNMSPEDSSIYLCSVGTALTSNYGYTFGSGTRLTVV.

The chain carries TRBV27 and TRBJ2-1, with D possibly being TRBD2 (6 bases). This CDR3 is 17 amino acids long. Trimming took off 5 bases at V and 2 bases at J, with 19 bases between the two ends. The germline CDR1 and CDR2 sequences are MNHEY and SMNVEV (reference sequence). The CDR3 is CASSIIPTSSPYNEQFF. The CDR3 DNA reads as TGTGCCAGCAGTATTATCCCGACTAGTAGCCCCTACAATGAGCAGTTCTTC.

The rearrangement joins TRBV29-1 to TRBJ2-3; weak D call: TRBD2 (5 bases). Trimming took 3 bases from V and 1 from J, leaving 11 bases between them. This CDR3 has 14 amino acids. CDR1 and CDR2 from the germline V gene are SQVTM and ANQGSEA. The CDR3 reads CSVDGGRRTDTQYF. Here the CDR3 DNA reads TGCAGCGTTGATGGAGGAAGGCGCACAGATACGCAGTATTTT.

The chain links TRBV10-3 to TRBJ1-2, with D unclear. Germline lookup yields CDR1 ENHRY and CDR2 SYGVKD. The V and J ends lost 0 bases and 5 bases respectively, with 7 bases between them. The CDR3 runs 13 residues. For the CDR3, the DNA is TGTGCCATCAGTGAGTCGGGAGGGTATGGCTACACCTTC. It translates to CAISESGGYGYTF.

This clone was observed a few times. The CDR3 DNA is TGTGCCAGCAGTCCTCGGGACGCCATCATGGGGGATACGCAGTATTTT. Its protein product is CASSPRDAIMGDTQYF. The rearrangement joins TRBV27 to TRBJ2-3; D is possibly TRBD1 or TRBD2 (5 bases each). Germline CDR1 MNHEY, CDR2 SMNVEV (reference sequence). The V gene lost 5 bases and the J gene lost 6 bases, with 21 bases spanning the gap. CDR3 length: 16 residues.

This chain uses TRBV7-9 with TRBJ1-1; D uncertain. CDR3 length equals 16 residues. V lost 2 bases and J 4 bases, leaving 17 bases between the germline ends. From germline, CDR1 is SEHNR and CDR2 FQNEAQ (reference sequence). The DNA for the CDR3 is TGTGCCAGCAGCTTATGGTCCGGCGGCTTGGGCACTGAAGCTTTCTTT. This sequence encodes CASSLWSGGLGTEAFF. Full variable domain (missing parts from reference TRBV7-9 and TRBJ1-1): DTGVSQNPRHKITKRGQNVTFRCDPISEHNRLYWYRQTLGQGPEFLTYFQNEAQLEKSRLLSDRFSAERPKGSFSTLEIQRTEQGDSAMYLCASSLWSGGLGTEAFFGQGTRLTVV.

The chain links TRBV4-2 to TRBJ2-2, with D unresolved. Looked up from germline, CDR1 is LGHNA and CDR2 is YNFKEQ. The V gene lost 0 bases and the J gene lost 5 bases, with 7 bases spanning the gap. This CDR3 is built from 14 residues. This chain's CDR3 is CASSQESQTGELFF. The CDR3 DNA sequence: TGTGCCAGCAGCCAAGAAAGCCAAACCGGGGAGCTGTTTTTT.

The rearrangement joins TRBV2 to TRBJ2-7; 14 bases agree with TRBD2. This CDR3 has 16 residues. The V gene's germline CDR1 is SNHLY and CDR2 FYNNEI. Unmatched junction bases numbered 10, after V lost 8 bases and J lost 4 bases. CDR3 coding DNA: TGTGCCAGCGAACCGGGACTAGCGGGAGTTGGTTACGAGCAGTACTTC. Encoded protein: CASEPGLAGVGYEQYF.

V and J are TRBV5-4 and TRBJ1-2; 10 bases agree with TRBD1. This CDR3 contains 16 residues. V trimming: 0 bases; J trimming: 7 bases; junction bases outside the gene matches: 9. Germline-derived CDR1 and CDR2 are SGHNT and YYREEE (reference sequence). This CDR3 is CASSLGGTGEIGGYTF. CDR3 sequence (DNA): TGTGCCAGCAGCTTGGGAGGGACAGGGGAAATAGGTGGCTACACCTTC.